This record concerns one TCR beta chain sequence. A Seattle source enrolled patients during active infection and followed them longitudinally. The CDR3 runs 18 residues. Per germline, CDR1 GTSNPN and CDR2 SVGIG (reference sequence). Unmatched junction bases numbered 10, after V lost 2 bases and J lost 0 bases. Original processing methods: Estimation of nucleated cell counts relied on the amplification of reference gene primers. The assay was immunoSEQ multiplex PCR, and TCRdb's table has in-frame clones only and misses some. That table is the source of V, J and clone size, and D and trimming were worked out from the DNA. In the table there are roughly 390,000 clones, about 90% of which are singletons. The sample belongs to a study of blood T cell repertoires in COVID-19. Whole-study context: The samples span acute and convalescent COVID-19 from the United States, Italy and Spain. The analysed material was cDNA or gDNA that came from T cells, B-cell-depleted T cells, or PBMCs.

Specimen: peripheral blood. The J gene is TRBJ2-4, the V gene TRBV30; TRBD2 matches 10 bases. This clonotype was obtained from a young woman with COVID-19, enrolled during active disease. The CDR3: CAWSIRSGRPIAKNIQYF. The DNA of the CDR3 is TGTGCCTGGAGTATACGTAGCGGGAGGCCCATAGCCAAAAACATTCAGTACTTC.